What follows is one T cell receptor beta chain and its context. Its target is not known. This sample includes further DNA sequences coding for the same CDR3. Reverse transcription of extracted RNA yielded cDNA, which provided the sequencing template. Data came from immunoSEQ multiplex PCR; TCRdb stores just in-frame clones and leaves some out. The sample consists of about 210,000 clones, approximately 40% of them appearing once. This specimen belongs to a study of CD8+ T cells in alopecia areata. Study outcomes and limitations: TCR sharing was clearer in mice than between patients, perhaps partly owing to patient HLA diversity.

Treatment reported: oral pan-JAK inhibitor, 5-10 mg twice daily. PBMCs were stained for CD3, CD4 and CD8, and CD4+ and CD8+ T cells were sorted. V lost 0 bases, J lost 7 bases, and 1 base stayed unmatched. CDR1 and CDR2 from the germline V gene are LNHNV and YYDKDF (reference sequence). The CDR3 contains 14 residues. This chain joins TRBV15 and TRBJ2-1; 9 bases are a match to TRBD1. Here the sequenced sample was CD4+ T cells sorted from blood, taken around week 36, from a patient treated with tofacitinib. The receptor was derived from a human donor with alopecia areata. CDR3 in DNA: TGTGCCACCAGCAGAGATGGACAGGGGAATGAGCAGTTCTTC. Translated, it gives CATSRDGQGNEQFF.